The sequence of this T cell receptor beta chain was determined in a study of T cells after yellow fever vaccination. Overall study: SMART-Seq v4 Ultra Low Input prepared the low-cell-number fractions.

Study-wide points: Primary-vaccination clones mostly resurfaced post-booster (more than 95% CD4, about 87% CD8). Peaking on day 5 versus 15, the secondary response was faster but weaker.

Of note for this clonotype: Its antigen is currently unknown.

The TCR cDNA carried a universal primer site and UMIs from 5'RACE template switching. MiXCR was run by TCRdb on the 5' RACE reads, yielding one entry per CDR3 protein. This sample has 100,000 to 150,000 distinct CDR3 sequences, with approximately 8.4% found just once. With V trimmed by 0 bases and J by 4 bases, 5 bases remained unmatched. This CDR3 region has 15 residues. CDR1 and CDR2 from the germline V gene are MGHRA and YSYEKL. The sequences come from CD8+ T cells sorted from PBMCs, collected on the day of the yellow fever booster vaccination. The sequence derives from a man aged 18 to 35 who received the YFV17D yellow fever vaccine. The chain couples TRBV4-1 to TRBJ2-7; TRBD2 agrees at 8 bases. Here the CDR3 DNA reads TGCGCCAGCAGCCAAGAGCGGGGGGACGGGTACGAGCAGTACTTC. Translated: CASSQERGDGYEQYF.